This T cell receptor (beta chain) was sequenced during a study of cytotoxic CD8 clonotypes in ibrutinib-treated CLL. Across the whole study: The study included roughly 10 relapsed/refractory and fewer than 16 treatment-naive patients; approximately 17 had IGHV unmutated disease. Outcomes included some 24 partial and 2 complete responses; after median roughly six years, 14 stayed remitted and roughly twelve progressed. A mean of roughly 260,000 productive templates and over 75,000 productive rearrangements was obtained per sample.

Study results and limitations: Contraction or stability on treatment characterized the public clonotypes, which were uncommon.

On this clone itself: Its antigen is currently unknown.

Germline CDR1 is MNHNS and CDR2 is SASEGT. The CDR3 totals 14 residues. Trimming shortened V by 9 bases and J by 4 bases, and 19 bases separated the two germline ends. Sequencing used immunoSEQ multiplex PCR; TCRdb keeps in-frame clones, though not all of them. The repertoire includes 150,000 to 250,000 clones, over 60% of them detected once, and about an eighth sits in the top ten. The specimen was PBMCs, collected after 24 months of ibrutinib treatment. The genes are TRBV6-1 and TRBJ2-7; possibly TRBD1 for D (5 bases). This receptor was identified in a human donor with chronic lymphocytic leukemia. CDR3 sequence: CASLKGLRDYEQYF. CDR3 sequence (DNA): TGTGCCAGTCTAAAGGGGCTTCGAGATTACGAGCAGTACTTC.